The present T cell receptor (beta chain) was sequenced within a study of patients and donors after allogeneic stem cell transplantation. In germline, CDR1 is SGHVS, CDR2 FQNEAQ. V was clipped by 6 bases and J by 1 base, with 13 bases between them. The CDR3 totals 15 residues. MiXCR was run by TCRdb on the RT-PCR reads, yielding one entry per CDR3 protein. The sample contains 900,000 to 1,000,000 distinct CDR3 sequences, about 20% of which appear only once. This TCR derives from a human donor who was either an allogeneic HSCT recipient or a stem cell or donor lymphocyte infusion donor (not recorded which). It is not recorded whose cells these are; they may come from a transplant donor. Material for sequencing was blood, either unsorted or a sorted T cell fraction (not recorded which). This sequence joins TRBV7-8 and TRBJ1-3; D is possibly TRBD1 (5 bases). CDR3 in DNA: TGTGCCAGCAGTCAAACGGGGCAGTCTGGAAACACCATATATTTT. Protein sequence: CASSQTGQSGNTIYF.